The rows below give T cell receptor beta chains drawn from one sample of a study of blood T cell repertoires in COVID-19. Profiled with immunoSEQ multiplex PCR; TCRdb holds only in-frame clones, not every one. This sample yields tens of thousands of clones, of which 65% to 90% are seen a single time; around 4% belongs to the top ten. The specimen was peripheral blood. The receptor source for this set is a man aged 55 to 70 with acute or convalescent COVID-19. CDR3s include the opening cysteine and the closing phenylalanine or tryptophan.

CDR3 protein | J gene | V gene
CASSPRGGWGPAEAFF | TRBJ1-1 | TRBV27
CASSVAGQGGRTEAFF | TRBJ1-1 | TRBV5-1
CASSSPEGQIYGYTF | TRBJ1-2 | TRBV6-5
CASSPQGARGNQPQHF | TRBJ1-5 | TRBV4-2
CASSPTGGSLTETQYF | TRBJ2-5 | TRBV18
CASSSGLAGGGETQYF | TRBJ2-5 | TRBV11-3
CASSLALRDRGLDEQFF | TRBJ2-1 | TRBV7-3
CASSPRSNQPQHF | TRBJ1-5 | TRBV16
CASSLAGLSSGANVLTF | TRBJ2-6 | TRBV5-1
CAGTSTGVQETQYF | TRBJ2-5 | TRBV2
CAISSSYGYTF | TRBJ1-2 | TRBV10-3
CASSSAKDGGSYEQYF | TRBJ2-7 | TRBV5-4
CASSLNGGAQDTQYF | TRBJ2-3 | TRBV7-3
CVLTGGRGAFHEQYF | TRBJ2-7 | TRBV30
CASSPISGYGYTF | TRBJ1-2 | TRBV14
CAWSGEIFGTEAFF | TRBJ1-1 | TRBV30
CASSVSGRGPEAFF | TRBJ1-1 | TRBV9
CASSLEVGRGTEAFF | TRBJ1-1 | TRBV5-1
CASSWGGSSQETQYF | TRBJ2-5 | TRBV6-5
CASRGQGADTEAFF | TRBJ1-1 | TRBV5-1
CAISGAGTGNTEAFF | TRBJ1-1 | TRBV10-3
CASSYAGTGERPLHF | TRBJ1-6 | TRBV6-5
CASSFRAGVGGQYF | TRBJ2-7 | TRBV5-6
CAISGGQLQETQYF | TRBJ2-5 | TRBV10-3
CAGHFTSGQETQYF | TRBJ2-5 | TRBV30
CASSGGTSGPGELFF | TRBJ2-2 | TRBV2
CASSQEDRGQGYTF | TRBJ1-2 | TRBV3-1/TRBV3-2
CASSQDRGGRTTEAFF | TRBJ1-1 | TRBV4-1
CASTGTGDNSPLHF | TRBJ1-6 | TRBV5-4
CASSLGQGVGEQYF | TRBJ2-7 | TRBV5-1
CASSLYRTSYEQYF | TRBJ2-7 | TRBV5-1
CASRSLTVNTEAFF | TRBJ1-1 | TRBV6-5
CSVEDLGEGHPSEQYF | TRBJ2-7 | TRBV29-1
CASSLTGPTGREQFF | TRBJ2-1 | TRBV7-3
CASSAGQGADEQFF | TRBJ2-1 | TRBV7-3
CASSLGQGRNQPQHF | TRBJ1-5 | TRBV5-1
CASSSGTGGYQPQHF | TRBJ1-5 | TRBV7-9
CSVNSGENTEAFF | TRBJ1-1 | TRBV29-1
CASSTGQGRNTEAFF | TRBJ1-1 | TRBV5-4
CASSYSRRGSGANVLTF | TRBJ2-6 | TRBV6-2/TRBV6-3
CASSPPVAGESDTQYF | TRBJ2-3 | TRBV18
CASSLHRQYNEKLFF | TRBJ1-4 | TRBV5-1
CASSLGGTTTGELFF | TRBJ2-2 | TRBV7-6
CATSRGRGYEQYF | TRBJ2-7 | TRBV15
CSVEPRDRGVNYGYTF | TRBJ1-2 | TRBV29-1
CASSESGGAYGYTF | TRBJ1-2 | TRBV10-2
CASSPLGAPSYGYTF | TRBJ1-2 | TRBV3-1/TRBV3-2
CASSYEGAYNSPLHF | TRBJ1-6 | TRBV6-2/TRBV6-3
CASSLVPQETQYF | TRBJ2-5 | TRBV5-1